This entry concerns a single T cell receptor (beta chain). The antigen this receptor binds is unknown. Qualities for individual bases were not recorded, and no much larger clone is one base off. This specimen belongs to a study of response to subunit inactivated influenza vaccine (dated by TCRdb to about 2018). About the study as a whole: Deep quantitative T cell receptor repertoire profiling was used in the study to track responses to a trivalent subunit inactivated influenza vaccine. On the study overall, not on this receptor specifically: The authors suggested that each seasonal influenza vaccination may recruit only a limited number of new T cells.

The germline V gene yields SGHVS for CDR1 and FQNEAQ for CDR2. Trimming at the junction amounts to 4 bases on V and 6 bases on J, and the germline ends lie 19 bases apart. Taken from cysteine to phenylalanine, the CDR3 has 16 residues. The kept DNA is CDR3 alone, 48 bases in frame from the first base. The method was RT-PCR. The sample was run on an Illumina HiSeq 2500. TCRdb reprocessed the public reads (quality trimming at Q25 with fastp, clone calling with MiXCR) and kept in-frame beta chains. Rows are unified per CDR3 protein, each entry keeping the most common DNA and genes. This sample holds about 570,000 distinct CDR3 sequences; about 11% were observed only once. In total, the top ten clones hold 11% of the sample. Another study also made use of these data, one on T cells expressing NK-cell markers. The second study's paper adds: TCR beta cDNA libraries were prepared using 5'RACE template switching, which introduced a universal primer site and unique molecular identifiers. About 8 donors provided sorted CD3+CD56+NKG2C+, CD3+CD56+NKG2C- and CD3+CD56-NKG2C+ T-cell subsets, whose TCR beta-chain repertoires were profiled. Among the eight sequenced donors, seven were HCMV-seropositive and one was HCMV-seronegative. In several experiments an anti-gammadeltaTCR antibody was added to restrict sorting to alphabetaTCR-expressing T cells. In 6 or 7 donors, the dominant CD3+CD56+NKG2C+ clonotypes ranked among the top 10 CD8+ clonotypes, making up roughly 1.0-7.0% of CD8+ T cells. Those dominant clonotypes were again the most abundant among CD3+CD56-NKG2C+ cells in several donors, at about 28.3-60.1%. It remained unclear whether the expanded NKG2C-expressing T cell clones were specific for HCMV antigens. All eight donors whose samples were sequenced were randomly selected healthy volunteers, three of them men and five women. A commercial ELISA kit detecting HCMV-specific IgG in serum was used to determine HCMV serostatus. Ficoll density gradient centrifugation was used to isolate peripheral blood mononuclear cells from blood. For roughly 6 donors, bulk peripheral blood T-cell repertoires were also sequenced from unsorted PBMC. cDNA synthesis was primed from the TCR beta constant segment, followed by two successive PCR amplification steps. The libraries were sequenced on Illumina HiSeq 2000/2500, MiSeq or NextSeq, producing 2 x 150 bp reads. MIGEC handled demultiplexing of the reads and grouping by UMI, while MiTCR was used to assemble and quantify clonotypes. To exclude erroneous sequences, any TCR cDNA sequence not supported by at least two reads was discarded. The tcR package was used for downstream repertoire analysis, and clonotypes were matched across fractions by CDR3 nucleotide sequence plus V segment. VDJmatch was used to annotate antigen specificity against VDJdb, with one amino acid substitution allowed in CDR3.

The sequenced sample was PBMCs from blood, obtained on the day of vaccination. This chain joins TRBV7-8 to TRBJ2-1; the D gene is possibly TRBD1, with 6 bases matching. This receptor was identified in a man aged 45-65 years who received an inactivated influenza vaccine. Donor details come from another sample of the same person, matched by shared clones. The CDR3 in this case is CASSSSVGGFTNEQFF. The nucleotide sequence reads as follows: TGTGCCAGCAGCTCCAGTGTAGGGGGATTTACCAATGAGCAGTTCTTC.